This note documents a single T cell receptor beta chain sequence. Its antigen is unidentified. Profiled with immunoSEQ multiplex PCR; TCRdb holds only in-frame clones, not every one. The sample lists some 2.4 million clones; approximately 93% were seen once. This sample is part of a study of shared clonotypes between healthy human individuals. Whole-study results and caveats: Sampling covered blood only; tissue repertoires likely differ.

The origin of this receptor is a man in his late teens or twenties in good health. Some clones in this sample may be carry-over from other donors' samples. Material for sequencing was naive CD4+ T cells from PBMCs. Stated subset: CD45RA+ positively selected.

CDR3 sequence (DNA): TGTGCCAGCAGCTGGACACCAAACACAGATACGCAGTATTTT. This codes for CASSWTPNTDTQYF. The rearrangement joins TRBV7-2 to TRBJ2-3; D might be TRBD1 (5 bases). Per germline, CDR1 SGHTA and CDR2 FQGNSA. The CDR3 has 14 residues. The germline V and J ends were trimmed by 4 bases and 2 bases, with 10 bases remaining between them.